This T cell receptor (beta chain) was obtained from a study of cytomegalovirus exposure and HLA in healthy donors. Whole-study findings and limits: The study labeled under 200 TCR beta chains cytomegalovirus-associated. Confirmation in vitro established that a few CMV-associated chains were specific for CMV antigens.

A multiplex PCR was run with 60 Vbeta primers and 13 Jbeta primers. TCRdb's copy holds only in-frame clones and misses some; the assay was immunoSEQ multiplex PCR. The table shows about 160,000 clones, with over 75% occurring only once. Concerning this clone itself: Its antigen is not known.

The sample comprised PBMCs. This TCR came from a woman between 50 and 59 years old in good health and CMV-seropositive.

The CDR3 DNA sequence: TGTGCCAGTAGTACAGGACTTGCTACTAATGAAAAACTGTTTTTT. The encoded protein is CASSTGLATNEKLFF. The chain combines TRBV19 with TRBJ1-4; D gene uncertain. Trimming removed 4 bases from V and 2 bases from J, with 11 bases in between. The CDR3 runs to 15 residues. Germline V gene data show CDR1 as LNHDA and CDR2 as SQIVND (reference sequence).